This T cell receptor (beta chain) originates from a study of T cell clones after liver transplantation. Study at large: Standard immunosuppression, with no induction, continued until 12-24 months after transplant.

Sequencing used immunoSEQ multiplex PCR; TCRdb keeps in-frame clones, though not all of them. The sample holds some 120,000 clones, 90% seen once. The V gene's germline CDR1 is SGHVT and CDR2 SQSDAQ. The CDR3 covers 17 residues. Between the trimmed V and J ends, which lost 0 bases and 6 bases, there was a span of 20 bases. Source: CD4+ T cells from blood, taken 12 months after liver transplant. V and J are TRBV7-4 and TRBJ1-2; no clear D. The TCR sequence derives from a human patient who received a liver transplant. The graft donor may be the source of some T cells. Here the CDR3 reads CASSLAYLLPLTDGYTF. In DNA form, the CDR3 reads TGTGCCAGCAGCTTAGCCTATCTTTTGCCCCTAACGGATGGCTACACCTTC.